The following is a T cell receptor (beta chain) sequence with its context. Its binding antigen is unknown. No base quality values were provided; no much bigger clone lies one nucleotide off. The cysteine opens and the phenylalanine closes a CDR3 of 12 amino acids. Solely the CDR3 DNA is kept, with 36 bases framed from the first base. CDR1 and CDR2, per the germline V gene (reference sequence), are PRHDT and FYEKMQ. V loses 5 bases of germline sequence and J loses 6 bases, and the interval between the two ends is 10 bases. The sample comes from a study of CD8+ T cells in alopecia areata (dated by TCRdb to the late 2010s). Broadly, across the study: Treated patients were enrolled in an open-label pilot trial of oral tofacitinib, 5 to 10 mg twice daily, for moderate-to-severe alopecia areata. Patients received tofacitinib for 6 to 18 months and were then followed off drug for 6 months to check for delayed response and recurrence. The study used high-throughput TCRbeta sequencing to examine T cell clonal expansion in alopecia areata, in both the C3H/HeJ mouse model and human patients. In humans, TCRbeta sequencing was performed on scalp tissue and on sorted CD4+ and CD8+ peripheral blood T cells from healthy controls and from patients with patchy or totalis/universalis alopecia areata. Tofacitinib-treated patients had biopsies at baseline and at 4 and 24 weeks of treatment, with a later scalp biopsy in several patients. Scalp clonality was compared across normal scalp (n=4), patchy alopecia areata scalp (n=8), and alopecia totalis/universalis scalp (n=8). RNA was extracted with the PAXgene miRNA kit for fixed scalp, the miRNeasy kit for PBMCs, and the RNeasy kit for mouse skin. TCRbeta CDR3 regions were amplified by immunoSEQ multiplex PCR with 35 Vbeta forward and 13 Jbeta reverse primers.

The method behind the library was the immunoSEQ multiplex PCR assay. RNA was extracted from all samples and reverse transcribed into cDNA, which served as template for TCR sequencing. First-strand cDNA was synthesized with SuperScript III using a 2:1 mix of oligo-dT and random hexamers. A synthetic immune receptor repertoire was used to measure amplification bias, and any remaining bias was corrected computationally. Per the original workflow: Raw reads were preprocessed to remove errors, and CDR3 was defined by IMGT conventions from the conserved cysteine to phenylalanine. Clonality was computed by normalizing Shannon entropy by log2 of the number of productive unique TCRs and subtracting the result from 1. Scalp TCRbeta sequences were cross-referenced with sorted blood CD4 and CD8 repertoires so that the CD4 or CD8 identity of scalp clones could be inferred. TCRdb's version of the immuneACCESS table is confined to in-frame rearrangements and falls short of the full clone set. An unresolved V gene accounts for under half of the shortfall where checked; the remainder is of unknown origin. V and J calls and clone size are given by that table; D and trimming were obtained from the DNA. Counted in this sample were about 150,000 clones; approximately 53% of them appeared once. 15% to 20% of the sample lies in the top ten.

Interpreted using the paper, the time point label stands for: baseline before oral tofacitinib. Peripheral blood and lesional scalp punch biopsies were obtained from patients with alopecia areata. PBMCs were isolated by density centrifugation and stained for CD3, CD4 and CD8, after which CD4+ and CD8+ T cells were sorted on a FACSAria. The research as a whole found: Compared with normal scalp, lesional scalp had higher clonality and more expanded CD8+ clones, particularly in alopecia totalis/universalis, a pattern that suggests antigenic drive. Compared with mice, TCR sequences shared between patients were less clear, possibly partly because of HLA diversity across the patient population. Scalp TCR repertoire analysis is complicated because resident alphabeta T cells in normal human skin are also sequenced, whereas mouse skin is dominated by gammadelta T cells.

The chain uses TRBV13 and TRBJ2-5, with the D gene uncertain. This specimen was CD8+ T cells sorted from blood, taken at week 0. The clonotype comes from a human donor with alopecia areata. CDR3 protein: CASSEGMKTQYF. The bases read TGTGCCAGCAGCGAAGGAATGAAGACCCAGTACTTC.